This paragraph covers one T cell receptor (beta chain) sequence. Its specificity is not known. Generated by immunoSEQ multiplex PCR, the TCRdb table keeps only in-frame clones and is missing some. Found here are 170,000 or so clones, 90% of them singletons; the top ten hold approximately 3%. The CDR3 sequence is 12 residues long. The ends were cut back, 6 bases at V and 7 bases at J, with 14 bases in the middle. The germline CDR1 and CDR2 sequences are SGDLS and YYNGEE. The sample belongs to a study of T cell responses to AZD1222 COVID-19 vaccine. Notes on the study in general: It was only a handful of AZD1222 recipients who were seropositive at baseline.

The receptor was derived from an adult in good health. The V call is TRBV9, the J call TRBJ2-7; D remains ambiguous. The material was peripheral blood, obtained on day 0 of AZD1222 vaccination. The CDR3 region has the DNA TGTGCCAGCACCGGTGTGACTGGGGAGCAGTACTTC. Translated, it gives CASTGVTGEQYF.